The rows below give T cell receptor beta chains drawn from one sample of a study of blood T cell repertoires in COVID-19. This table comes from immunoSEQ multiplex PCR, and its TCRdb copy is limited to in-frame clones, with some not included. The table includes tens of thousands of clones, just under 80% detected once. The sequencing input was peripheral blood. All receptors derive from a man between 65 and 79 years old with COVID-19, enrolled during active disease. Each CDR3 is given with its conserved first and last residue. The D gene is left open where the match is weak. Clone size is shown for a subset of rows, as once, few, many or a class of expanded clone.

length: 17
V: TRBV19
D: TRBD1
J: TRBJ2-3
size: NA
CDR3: CASRPGEGQGFTDTQYF

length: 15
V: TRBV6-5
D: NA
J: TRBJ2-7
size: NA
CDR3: CASSNGQSQLHEQYF

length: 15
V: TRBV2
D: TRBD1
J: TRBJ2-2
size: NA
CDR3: CASTRQGANTGELFF

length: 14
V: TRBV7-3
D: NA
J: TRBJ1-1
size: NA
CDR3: CASSPGHENTEAFF

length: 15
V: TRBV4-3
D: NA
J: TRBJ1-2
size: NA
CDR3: CASSQESFHNYGYTF

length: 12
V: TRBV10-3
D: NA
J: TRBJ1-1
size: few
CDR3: CAISESREKAFF

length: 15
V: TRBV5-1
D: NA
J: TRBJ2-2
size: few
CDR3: CASSTLGTNTGELFF

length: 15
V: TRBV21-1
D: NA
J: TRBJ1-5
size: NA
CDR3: CASNYTGHSNQPQHF

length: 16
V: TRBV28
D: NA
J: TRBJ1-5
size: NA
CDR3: CASSLGSGGLIQPQHF

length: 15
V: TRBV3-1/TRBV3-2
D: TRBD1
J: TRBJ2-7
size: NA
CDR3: CASSQLPGQTYEQYF

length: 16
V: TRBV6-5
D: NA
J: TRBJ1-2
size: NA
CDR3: CASSYFSEGAWYGYTF

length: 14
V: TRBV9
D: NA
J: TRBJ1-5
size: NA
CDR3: CASSVGQGGQPQHF

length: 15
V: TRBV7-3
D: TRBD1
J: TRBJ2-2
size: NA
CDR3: CASSIQGANTGELFF

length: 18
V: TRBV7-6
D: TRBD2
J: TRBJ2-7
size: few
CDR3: CASSFSGGGLAGFNEQYF

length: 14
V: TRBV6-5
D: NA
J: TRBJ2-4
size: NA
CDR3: CASRSHGAKNIQYF

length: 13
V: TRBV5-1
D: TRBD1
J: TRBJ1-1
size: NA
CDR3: CASSLEGQPEAFF

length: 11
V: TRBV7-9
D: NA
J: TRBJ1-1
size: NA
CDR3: CASSGDSQAFF

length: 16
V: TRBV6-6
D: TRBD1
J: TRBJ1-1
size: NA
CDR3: CASSGGPGGRNTEAFF

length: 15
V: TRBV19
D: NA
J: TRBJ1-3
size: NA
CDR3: CASSFGGGSGNTIYF

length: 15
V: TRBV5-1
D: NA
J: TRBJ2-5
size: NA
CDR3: CASSPAGRGGETQYF

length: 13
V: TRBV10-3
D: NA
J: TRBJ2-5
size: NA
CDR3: CAISESAEATQYF

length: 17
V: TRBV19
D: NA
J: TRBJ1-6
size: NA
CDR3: CASSIVTSSSYNSPLHF

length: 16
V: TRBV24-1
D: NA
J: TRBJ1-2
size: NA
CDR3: CATLPPGLGFSYGYTF

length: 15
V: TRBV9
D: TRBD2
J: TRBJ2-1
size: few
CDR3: CASSASGSINNEQFF

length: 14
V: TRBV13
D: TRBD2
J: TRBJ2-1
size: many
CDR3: CASSLPSGGDEQFF

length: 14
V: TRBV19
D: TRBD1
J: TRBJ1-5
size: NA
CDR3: CASSSQGAQQPQHF

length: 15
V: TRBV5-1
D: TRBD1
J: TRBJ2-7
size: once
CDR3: CASSLVPDRGEIRYF

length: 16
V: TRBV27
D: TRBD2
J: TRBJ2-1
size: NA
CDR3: CASSNLWTSGSDEQFF

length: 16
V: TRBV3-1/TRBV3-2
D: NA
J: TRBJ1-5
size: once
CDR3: CASSWGAGHLNQPQHF

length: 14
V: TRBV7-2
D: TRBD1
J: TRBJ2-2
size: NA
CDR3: CASRRGPDTGELFF

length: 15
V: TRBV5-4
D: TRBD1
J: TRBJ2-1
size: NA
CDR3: CASSLRTGAYNEQFF

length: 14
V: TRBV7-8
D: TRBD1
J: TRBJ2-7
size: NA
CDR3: CASSRQGNSYEQYF

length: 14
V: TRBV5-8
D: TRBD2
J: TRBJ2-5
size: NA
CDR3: CASSSSGFQETQYF

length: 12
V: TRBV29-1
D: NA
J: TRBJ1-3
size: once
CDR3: CSGRDSGNTIYF

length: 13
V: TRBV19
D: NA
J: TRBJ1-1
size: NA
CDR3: CASSMGFWTEAFF

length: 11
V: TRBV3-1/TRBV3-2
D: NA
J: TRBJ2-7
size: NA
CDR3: CASSQNRWLYF

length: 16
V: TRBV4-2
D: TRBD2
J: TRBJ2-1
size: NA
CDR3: CASSPGTSVSTDEQFF

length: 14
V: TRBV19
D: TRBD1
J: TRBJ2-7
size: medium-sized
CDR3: CASSVGTAAYEQYF

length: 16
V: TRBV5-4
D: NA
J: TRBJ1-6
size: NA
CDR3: CASSPGHSSYNSPLHF

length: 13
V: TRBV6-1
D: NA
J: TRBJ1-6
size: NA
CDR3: CASSEGRDSPLHF

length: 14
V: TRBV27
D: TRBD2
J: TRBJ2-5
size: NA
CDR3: CASSLSGAGETQYF

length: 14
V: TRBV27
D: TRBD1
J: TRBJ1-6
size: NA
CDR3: CASRAGGAYSPLHF

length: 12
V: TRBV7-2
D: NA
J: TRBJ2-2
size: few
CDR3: CASSGYTGELFF

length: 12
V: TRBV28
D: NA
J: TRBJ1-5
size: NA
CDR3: CASSLSGRAQHF

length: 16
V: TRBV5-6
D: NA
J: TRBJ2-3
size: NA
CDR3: CASSRSLGGGTDTQYF

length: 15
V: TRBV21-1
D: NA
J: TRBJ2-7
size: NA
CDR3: CACSDRDRSVYEQYF

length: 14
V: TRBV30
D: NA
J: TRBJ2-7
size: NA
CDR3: CAWSVSGRAYEQYF

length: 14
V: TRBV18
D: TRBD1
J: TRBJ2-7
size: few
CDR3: CASSPATGNYEQYF